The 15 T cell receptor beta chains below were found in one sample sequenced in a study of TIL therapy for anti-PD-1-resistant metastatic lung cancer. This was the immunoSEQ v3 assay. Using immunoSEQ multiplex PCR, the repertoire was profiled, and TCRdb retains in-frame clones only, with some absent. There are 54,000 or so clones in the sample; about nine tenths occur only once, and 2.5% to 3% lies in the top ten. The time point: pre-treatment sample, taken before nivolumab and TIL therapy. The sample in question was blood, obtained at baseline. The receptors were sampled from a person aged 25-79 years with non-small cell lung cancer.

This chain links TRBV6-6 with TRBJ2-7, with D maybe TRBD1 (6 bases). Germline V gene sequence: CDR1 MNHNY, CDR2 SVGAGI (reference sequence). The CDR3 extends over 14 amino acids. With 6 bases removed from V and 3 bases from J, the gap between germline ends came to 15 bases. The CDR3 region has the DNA TGTGCCAGCAGACAGACAGGCAAGGACTACGAGCAGTACTTC. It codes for CASRQTGKDYEQYF.

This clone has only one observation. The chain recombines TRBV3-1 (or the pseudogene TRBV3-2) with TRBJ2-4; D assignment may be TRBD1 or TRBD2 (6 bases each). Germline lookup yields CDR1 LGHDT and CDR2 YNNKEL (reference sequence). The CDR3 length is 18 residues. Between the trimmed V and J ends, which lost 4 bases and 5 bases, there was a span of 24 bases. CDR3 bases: TGTGCCAGCAGCCTCTTAAAGGAAGGAGGGGGGCCCCAAAACATTCAGTACTTC. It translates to CASSLLKEGGGPQNIQYF.

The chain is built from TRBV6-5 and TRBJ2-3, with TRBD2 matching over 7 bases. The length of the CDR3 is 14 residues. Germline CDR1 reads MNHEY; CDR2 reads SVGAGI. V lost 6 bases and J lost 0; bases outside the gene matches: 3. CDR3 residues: CASSVSGSTDTQYF. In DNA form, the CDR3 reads TGTGCCAGCAGCGTTAGCGGGAGCACAGATACGCAGTATTTT.

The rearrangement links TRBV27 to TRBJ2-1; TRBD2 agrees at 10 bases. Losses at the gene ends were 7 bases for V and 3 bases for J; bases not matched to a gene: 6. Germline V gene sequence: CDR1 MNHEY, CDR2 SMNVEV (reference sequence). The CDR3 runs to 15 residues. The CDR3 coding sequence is TGTGCCAGCATCGGAGCGGGGGGGCTCTACAATGAGCAGTTCTTC. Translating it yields CASIGAGGLYNEQFF.

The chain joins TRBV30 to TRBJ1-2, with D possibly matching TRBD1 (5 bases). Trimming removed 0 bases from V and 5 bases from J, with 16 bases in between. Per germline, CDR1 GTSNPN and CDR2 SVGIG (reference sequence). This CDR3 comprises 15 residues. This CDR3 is CAWSVNAWGLYGYTF. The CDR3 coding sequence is TGTGCCTGGAGTGTAAACGCCTGGGGCCTATATGGCTACACCTTC.

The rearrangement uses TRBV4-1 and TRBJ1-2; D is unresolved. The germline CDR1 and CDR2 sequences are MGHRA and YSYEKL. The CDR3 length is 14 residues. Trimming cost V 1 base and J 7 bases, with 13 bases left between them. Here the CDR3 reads CASSQVEGLSGYTF. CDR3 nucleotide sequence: TGCGCCAGCAGCCAAGTGGAGGGTCTTAGTGGCTACACCTTC.

The CDR3 here is CASSFGTGANVLTF. The DNA of the CDR3 is TGCGCCAGCAGCTTCGGGACTGGGGCCAACGTCCTGACTTTC. The chain has TRBV4-1 and TRBJ2-6, with D possibly matching TRBD2 (5 bases). The V gene lost 5 bases and the J gene lost 2 bases, with 7 bases spanning the gap. The CDR3 is 14 residues long. CDR1 and CDR2 from the germline V gene are MGHRA and YSYEKL.

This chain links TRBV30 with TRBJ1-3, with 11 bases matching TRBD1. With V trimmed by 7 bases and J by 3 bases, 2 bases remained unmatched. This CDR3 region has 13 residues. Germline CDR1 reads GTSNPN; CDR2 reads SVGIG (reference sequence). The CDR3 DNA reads TGTGCCTCCGGGACAGGGGGTGGAAACACCATATATTTT. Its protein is CASGTGGGNTIYF. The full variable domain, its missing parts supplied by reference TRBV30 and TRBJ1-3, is SQTIHQWPATLVQPVGSPLSLECTVEGTSNPNLYWYRQAAGRGLQLLFYSVGIGQISSEVPQNLSASRPQDRQFILSSKKLLLSDSGFYLCASGTGGGNTIYFGEGSWLTVV.

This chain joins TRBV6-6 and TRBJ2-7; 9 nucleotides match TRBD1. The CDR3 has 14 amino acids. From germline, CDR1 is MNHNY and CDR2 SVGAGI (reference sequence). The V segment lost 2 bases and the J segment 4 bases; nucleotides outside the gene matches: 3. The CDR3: CASSYGTGRYEQYF. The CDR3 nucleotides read TGTGCCAGCAGTTACGGGACAGGGAGGTACGAGCAGTACTTC.

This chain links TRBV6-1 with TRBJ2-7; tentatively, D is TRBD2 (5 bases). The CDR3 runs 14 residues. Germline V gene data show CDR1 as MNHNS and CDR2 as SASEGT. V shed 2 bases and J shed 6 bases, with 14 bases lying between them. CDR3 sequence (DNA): TGTGCCAGCAGTGAATCGGGATATTTCCGCGAGCAGTACTTC. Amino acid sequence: CASSESGYFREQYF.

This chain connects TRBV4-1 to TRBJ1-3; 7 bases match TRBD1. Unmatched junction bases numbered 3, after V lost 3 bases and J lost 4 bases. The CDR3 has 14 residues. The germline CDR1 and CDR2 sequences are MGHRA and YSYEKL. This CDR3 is CASSQPGQGNTIYF. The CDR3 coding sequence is TGCGCCAGCAGCCAGCCGGGACAGGGAAACACCATATATTTT.

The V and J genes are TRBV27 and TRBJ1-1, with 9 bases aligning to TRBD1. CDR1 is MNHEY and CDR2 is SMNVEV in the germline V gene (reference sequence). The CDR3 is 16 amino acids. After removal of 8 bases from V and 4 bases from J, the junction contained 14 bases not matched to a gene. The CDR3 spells CASALVQGQGFTEAFF. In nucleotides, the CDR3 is TGTGCCAGCGCTCTTGTCCAGGGACAGGGATTCACTGAAGCTTTCTTT.

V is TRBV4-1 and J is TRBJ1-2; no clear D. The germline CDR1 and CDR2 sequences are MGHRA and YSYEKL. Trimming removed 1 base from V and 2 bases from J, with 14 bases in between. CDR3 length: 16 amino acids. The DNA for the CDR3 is TGCGCCAGCAGCCAAGGCCTCGCGGTGGCGAACTATGGCTACACCTTC. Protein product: CASSQGLAVANYGYTF.

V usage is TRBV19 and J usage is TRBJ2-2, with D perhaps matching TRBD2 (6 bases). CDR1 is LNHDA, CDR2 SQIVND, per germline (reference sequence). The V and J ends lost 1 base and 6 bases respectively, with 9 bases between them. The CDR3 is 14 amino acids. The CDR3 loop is CASSIGRGSGELFF. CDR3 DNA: TGTGCCAGTAGTATAGGGCGGGGCTCCGGGGAGCTGTTTTTT.

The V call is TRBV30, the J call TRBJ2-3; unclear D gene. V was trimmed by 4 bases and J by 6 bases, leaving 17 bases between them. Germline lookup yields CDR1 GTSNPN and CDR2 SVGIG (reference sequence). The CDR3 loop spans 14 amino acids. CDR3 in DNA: TGTGCCTGGAATCGGGCCGCCGCCGCGGATACGCAGTATTTT. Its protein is CAWNRAAAADTQYF.